A single sample is the source of the 15 T cell receptor beta chains below, sequenced in a study of T-cell reconstitution after alpha-beta-depleted transplantation in children. TCRbeta library construction was performed incorporating unique molecular identifiers. Each CDR3 protein is one row after TCRdb ran MiXCR on the PCR reads. The table shows some 520,000 distinct CDR3 sequences, with around a third occurring only once. The material was PBMCs from the stem cell graft donor, obtained from the stem cell graft. The receptors stem from a human donor who donated a stem cell graft to a child with aplastic anemia.

The V gene is TRBV18, the J gene TRBJ1-1; D uncertain. The CDR3 has 15 amino acids. CDR1 is KGHSH and CDR2 is LQKENI in the germline V gene. V was trimmed by 6 bases and J by 1 base, leaving 15 bases between them. CDR3 in DNA: TGTGCCAGCTCCTCACCGGAGGGCGGGAACACTGAAGCTTTCTTT. This encodes CASSSPEGGNTEAFF. The whole variable domain, remainder taken from reference TRBV18 and TRBJ1-1, is NAGVMQNPRHLVRRRGQEARLRCSPMKGHSHVYWYRQLPEEGLKFMVYLQKENIIDESGMPKERFSAEFPKEGPSILRIQQVVRGDSAAYFCASSSPEGGNTEAFFGQGTRLTVV.

The chain is built from TRBV6-5 and TRBJ2-2; no reliable D call. Trimming shortened V by 3 bases and J by 5 bases, and 16 bases separated the two germline ends. CDR1 MNHEY and CDR2 SVGAGI come from the germline V gene. The CDR3 spans 16 residues. The CDR3 loop reads CASSYRRASWTGELFF. The CDR3 DNA is TGTGCCAGCAGTTATCGTAGGGCTTCGTGGACCGGGGAGCTGTTTTTT.

V gene TRBV6-1 combines with J gene TRBJ1-5; D not certain. The CDR3 consists of 13 residues. V lost 1 base and J lost 1, with 2 bases in between. Germline V gene data show CDR1 as MNHNS and CDR2 as SASEGT. In DNA form, the CDR3 reads TGTGCCAGCAGTGAAGAGAGCAATCAGCCCCAGCATTTT. As protein: CASSEESNQPQHF.

The rearrangement joins TRBV5-5 to TRBJ1-1; 11 bases agree with TRBD1. V dropped 0 bases and J dropped 4; count of bases not matched to a gene: 11. The germline V gene has CDR1 SGHKS and CDR2 YYEKEE (reference sequence). This CDR3 contains 18 residues. CDR3 in DNA: TGTGCCAGCAGCTTGGGGGGGAGGACAGGGGGCTTGGGCACTGAAGCTTTCTTT. Translation: CASSLGGRTGGLGTEAFF.

In this sample, this clonotype turned up a few times. The CDR3 nucleotides read TGTGCCAGCAAGTTTACTAGCGGGAACACCGGGGAGCTGTTTTTT. Translated: CASKFTSGNTGELFF. The chain combines TRBV11-2 with TRBJ2-2; TRBD2 matches 8 bases. V lost 7 bases and J lost 1; bases outside the gene matches: 5. CDR1 SGHAT and CDR2 FQNNGV come from the germline V gene. This CDR3 contains 15 residues.

This clonotype occurred a few times. CDR3 nucleotides: TGTGCCAGCAGCCCCGATTTGGGGGCCTATGGCTACACCTTC. Translation gives CASSPDLGAYGYTF. This sequence joins TRBV7-6 and TRBJ1-2; the D gene is possibly TRBD1 (6 bases). Germline V gene lookup returns CDR1 SGHVS and CDR2 FNYEAQ. There are 14 residues in the CDR3. Trimming removed 5 bases from V and 4 bases from J, with 14 bases in between. Full variable domain (outside the CDR3, taken from reference TRBV7-6 and TRBJ1-2): GAGVSQSPRYKVTKRGQDVALRCDPISGHVSLYWYRQALGQGPEFLTYFNYEAQQDKSGLPNDRFSAERPEGSISTLTIQRTEQRDSAMYRCASSPDLGAYGYTFGSGTRLTVV.

A few counts support this clonotype. V is TRBV28 and J is TRBJ2-7; tentatively, D is TRBD2 (6 bases). The V gene's germline CDR1 is MDHEN and CDR2 SYDVKM. Trimming removed 6 bases at V and 6 bases at J, with 15 bases between. The CDR3 contains 13 residues. The CDR3 nucleotides read TGTGCCAGCAGCTCGAGCGGGCTTGGCGAGCAGTACTTC. Its translation is CASSSSGLGEQYF.

This sequence joins TRBV20-1 and TRBJ1-1; 8 bases are shared with TRBD1. This CDR3 is 17 amino acids long. Germline V lookup: CDR1 DFQATT, CDR2 SNEGSKA (reference sequence). The V gene end was trimmed by 3 bases and the J gene end by 0 bases; junction bases not matched to a gene: 12. Here the CDR3 DNA reads TGCAGTGCTAGGCCCACACCGGGACAGGCCCTGAACACTGAAGCTTTCTTT. Protein sequence: CSARPTPGQALNTEAFF.

This clonotype was observed a few times. The chain carries TRBV29-1 and TRBJ1-4; the match to TRBD1 covers 10 bases. Germline V gene sequence: CDR1 SQVTM, CDR2 ANQGSEA. The V gene end was trimmed by 6 bases and the J gene end by 0 bases; junction bases not matched to a gene: 7. The CDR3 totals 16 residues. The CDR3 here is CSVAGQGTATNEKLFF. DNA of the CDR3: TGCAGCGTGGCGGGACAGGGGACTGCAACTAATGAAAAACTGTTTTTT.

This clonotype was found a few times. The chain combines TRBV6-1 with TRBJ2-1, with D maybe TRBD2 (6 bases). Trimming pared 5 bases from V and 2 bases from J, leaving 13 bases between. Per germline, CDR1 MNHNS and CDR2 SASEGT. The CDR3 totals 15 residues. DNA of the CDR3: TGTGCCAGCAGTATTTCGGGAGACCCCTACAATGAGCAGTTCTTC. Translation gives CASSISGDPYNEQFF.

This chain connects TRBV7-8 to TRBJ1-2; no clear D. V was trimmed by 1 base and J by 2 bases, leaving 8 bases between them. CDR3 length: 14 residues. Germline V gives CDR1 SGHVS, CDR2 FQNEAQ. The CDR3 sequence: CASSLVSKNYGYTF. The DNA for the CDR3 is TGTGCCAGCAGCTTAGTGTCTAAAAACTATGGCTACACCTTC.

The V call is TRBV7-9, the J call TRBJ2-1; TRBD2 matches 9 bases. This CDR3 has 15 amino acids. Germline lookup yields CDR1 SEHNR and CDR2 FQNEAQ (reference sequence). The trim removed 4 bases at V and 9 bases at J, leaving 10 bases unmatched. Written as DNA, the CDR3 is TGTGCCAGCAGCTCCTGGCGGGAGGGCCAGCGTGAGCAGTTCTTC. It encodes CASSSWREGQREQFF.

In DNA, the CDR3 is TGCAGCGTTGTGTACAGGGGGGATAACTATGGCTACACCTTC. It codes for CSVVYRGDNYGYTF. The J gene is TRBJ1-2, the V gene TRBV29-1; 8 nucleotides align to TRBD1. This CDR3 is 14 amino acids long. CDR1 SQVTM and CDR2 ANQGSEA come from the germline V gene. The junction had 5 bases not matched to a gene; V was cut back by 4 bases and J by 1 base.

The chain links TRBV9 to TRBJ2-7; TRBD1 matches 7 bases. V shed 8 bases, J shed 4 bases, and the junction held 3 bases outside the gene matches. The CDR3 contains 11 residues. Per the germline V gene, CDR1 is SGDLS and CDR2 is YYNGEE. The DNA for the CDR3 is TGTGCCAGAACAGGGGTGTACGAGCAGTACTTC. It yields the protein CARTGVYEQYF.

This clonotype appeared a few times. This chain joins TRBV29-1 and TRBJ2-2; D not certain. The CDR3 has 14 residues. Deletions cut 5 bases from V and 4 bases from J, with 14 bases between. Germline CDR1 and CDR2: SQVTM and ANQGSEA. In DNA, the CDR3 is TGCAGCGTTTCACCTCGGTCGAGCACCGGGGAGCTGTTTTTT. Its translation: CSVSPRSSTGELFF.